This is a list of T cell receptor beta chains from one sample in a study of blood T cell repertoires in COVID-19. Data came from immunoSEQ multiplex PCR; TCRdb stores just in-frame clones and leaves some out. Of a few hundred thousand clones in the sample, 70% to 90% were seen once. The material sequenced was peripheral blood. The source of these receptors is a woman in her seventies with COVID-19, enrolled during active disease. The CDR3 runs from the conserved cysteine through the conserved F or W. D genes are given only for firm matches. A clone size is listed for some rows: how often the clone was seen (once, few, many), or a class if it is expanded.

CASTKTGGGTEAFF	TGCGCCAGCACCAAAACAGGGGGCGGGACTGAAGCTTTCTTT	TRBJ1-1	TRBD1	TRBV10-2	-
CASSLVRGVLETQYF	TGTGCCAGCAGCTTAGTGCGGGGGGTCCTAGAGACCCAGTACTTC	TRBJ2-5	TRBD2	TRBV13	-
CASSEGGGGVYEQYF	TGTGCCAGCAGTGAAGGGGGCGGTGGGGTATACGAGCAGTACTTC	TRBJ2-7	-	TRBV6-1	-
CSASFAPGVENIQYF	TGCAGTGCTAGTTTCGCTCCAGGGGTGGAAAACATTCAGTACTTC	TRBJ2-4	-	TRBV20-1	-
CASRNPDRGSGNTIYF	TGTGCCAGTAGAAATCCAGACAGGGGCTCTGGAAACACCATATATTTT	TRBJ1-3	TRBD1	TRBV19	few
CAGSFRDWSETQYF	TGTGCCGGCAGCTTCCGGGATTGGTCGGAGACCCAGTACTTC	TRBJ2-5	-	TRBV7-2	-
CASSESGQENYEQYF	TGTGCCAGCAGCGAATCGGGACAGGAAAACTACGAGCAGTACTTC	TRBJ2-7	TRBD1	TRBV9	-
CASFSGGTDTQYF	TGCGCCAGCTTTAGCGGGGGGACGGATACGCAGTATTTT	TRBJ2-3	TRBD2	TRBV5-1	-
CASSLERGGETQYF	TGTGCCAGCAGCTTAGAGCGGGGGGGGGAGACCCAGTACTTC	TRBJ2-5	TRBD2	TRBV7-2	-
CASSLGGAGGTEAFF	TGCGCCAGCAGCTTAGGAGGGGCGGGGGGCACTGAAGCTTTCTTT	TRBJ1-1	-	TRBV5-1	-
CASSLTGSSYNEQFF	TGTGCCAGCAGCTTAACAGGTAGCTCCTACAATGAGCAGTTCTTC	TRBJ2-1	-	TRBV7-6	-
CASGTRVSQAFF	TGTGCCAGTGGGACTCGGGTTAGCCAAGCTTTCTTT	TRBJ1-1	-	TRBV27	-
CASRLTGTGSYEQYF	TGTGCCAGCAGACTAACCGGGACAGGTTCCTACGAGCAGTACTTC	TRBJ2-7	TRBD1	TRBV27	-
CSVALADMSYGYTF	TGCAGCGTGGCCTTAGCGGACATGAGCTATGGCTACACCTTC	TRBJ1-2	-	TRBV29-1	-
CASSQGSADRPYF	TGCGCCAGCAGCCAAGGATCAGCCGACAGGCCATATTTT	TRBJ1-3	-	TRBV4-1	many
CASKDRGPYYGYTF	TGTGCCAGCAAAGACAGGGGTCCTTACTATGGCTACACCTTC	TRBJ1-2	TRBD1	TRBV6-5	-
CASSSTGSAFF	TGTGCCAGCAGCTCGACAGGGTCGGCTTTCTTT	TRBJ1-1	TRBD1	TRBV5-6	-
CASSLDTNYGYTF	TGTGCCAGCAGCTTAGACACTAACTATGGCTACACCTTC	TRBJ1-2	-	TRBV5-6	-
CASSLDSGLQETQYF	TGTGCCAGCAGCTTAGACAGTGGACTGCAAGAGACCCAGTACTTC	TRBJ2-5	-	TRBV7-2	-
CASRYRGWENTGELFF	TGTGCCAGCAGGTACAGGGGGTGGGAGAACACCGGGGAGCTGTTTTTT	TRBJ2-2	TRBD1	TRBV7-9	few